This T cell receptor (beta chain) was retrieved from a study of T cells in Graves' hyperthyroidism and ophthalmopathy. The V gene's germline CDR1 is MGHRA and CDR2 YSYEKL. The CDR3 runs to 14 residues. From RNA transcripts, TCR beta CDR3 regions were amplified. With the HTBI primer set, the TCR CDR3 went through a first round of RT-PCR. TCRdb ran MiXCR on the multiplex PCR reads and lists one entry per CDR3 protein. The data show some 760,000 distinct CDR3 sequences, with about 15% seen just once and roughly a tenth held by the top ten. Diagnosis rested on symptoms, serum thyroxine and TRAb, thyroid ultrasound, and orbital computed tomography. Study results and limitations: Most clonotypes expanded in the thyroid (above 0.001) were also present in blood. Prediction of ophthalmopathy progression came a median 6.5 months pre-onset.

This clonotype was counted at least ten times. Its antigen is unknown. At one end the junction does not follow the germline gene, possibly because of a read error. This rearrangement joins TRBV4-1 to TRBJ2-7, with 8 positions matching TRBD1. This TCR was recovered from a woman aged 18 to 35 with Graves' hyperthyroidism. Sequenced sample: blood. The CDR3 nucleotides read TGTGCCAGCAGCAGAGGGACAGGCACCTACGAGCAGTACTTC. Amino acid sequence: CASSRGTGTYEQYF.